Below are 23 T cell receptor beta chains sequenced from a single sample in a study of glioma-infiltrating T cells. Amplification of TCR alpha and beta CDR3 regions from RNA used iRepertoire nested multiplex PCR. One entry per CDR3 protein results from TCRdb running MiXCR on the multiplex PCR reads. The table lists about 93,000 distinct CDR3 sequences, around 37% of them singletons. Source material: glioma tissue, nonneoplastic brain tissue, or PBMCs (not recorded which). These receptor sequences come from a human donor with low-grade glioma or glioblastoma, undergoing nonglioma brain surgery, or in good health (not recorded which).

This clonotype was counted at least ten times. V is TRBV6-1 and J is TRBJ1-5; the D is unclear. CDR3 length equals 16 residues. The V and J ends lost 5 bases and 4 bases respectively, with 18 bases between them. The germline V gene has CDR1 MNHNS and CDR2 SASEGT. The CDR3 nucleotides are TGTGCCAGCAGTCCCCGGACTGGGAGGCCTAATCAGCCCCAGCATTTT. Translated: CASSPRTGRPNQPQHF.

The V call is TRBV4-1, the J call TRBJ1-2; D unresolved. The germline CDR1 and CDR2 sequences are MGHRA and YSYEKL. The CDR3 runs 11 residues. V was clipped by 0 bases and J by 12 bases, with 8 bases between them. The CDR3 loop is CASSQEGFHTF. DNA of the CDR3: TGCGCCAGCAGCCAAGAGGGCTTCCACACCTTC.

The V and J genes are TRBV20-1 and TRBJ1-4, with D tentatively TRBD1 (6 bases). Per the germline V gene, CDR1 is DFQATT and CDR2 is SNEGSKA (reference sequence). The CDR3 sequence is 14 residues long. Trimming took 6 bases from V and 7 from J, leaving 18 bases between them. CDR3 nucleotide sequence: TGCAGTGCCATACGAAGGGGGGCAAGTGAAAAACTGTTTTTT. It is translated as CSAIRRGASEKLFF.

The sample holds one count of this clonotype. The CDR3 reads CSATRTAAVYEQYF. The CDR3 coding sequence is TGCAGTGCTACCCGGACCGCGGCCGTCTACGAGCAGTACTTC. This chain uses TRBV20-1 with TRBJ2-7, with D unresolved. The CDR3 has 14 residues. Germline V gene data show CDR1 as DFQATT and CDR2 as SNEGSKA (reference sequence). V lost 4 bases and J 3 bases, leaving 16 bases between the germline ends.

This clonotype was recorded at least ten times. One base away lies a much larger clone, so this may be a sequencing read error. The CDR3 nucleotides are TGTGCCAGCAGTTTATTGCTCCGCCGGGGAGACTATAGCAATCAGCCCCAGCATTTT. The encoded protein is CASSLLLRRGDYSNQPQHF. The V and J genes are TRBV28 and TRBJ1-5, with D hard to call. Germline CDR1 and CDR2: MDHEN and SYDVKM. The CDR3 loop spans 19 amino acids. The V end was cut by 1 base, the J end by 0 bases, with 19 bases between.

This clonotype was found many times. CDR3 region: CASSQEGPGNFGSGNTIYF. The CDR3 DNA reads as TGTGCCAGCAGCCAAGAGGGGCCTGGGAATTTCGGCTCTGGAAACACCATATATTTT. The chain carries TRBV4-2 and TRBJ1-3; maybe TRBD1 (5 bases). V was shortened by 0 bases and J by 0 bases, with 18 bases between the two germline ends. The CDR3 sequence is 19 residues long. Germline loops: CDR1 LGHNA, CDR2 YNFKEQ.

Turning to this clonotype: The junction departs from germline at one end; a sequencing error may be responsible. CDR3 sequence (DNA): TGTGCCAGCGGTTTGGAGGGGCAAAAAACCAATCGGCCCCAGCATTTT. Encoded protein: CASGLEGQKTNRPQHF. V gene TRBV6-5 combines with J gene TRBJ1-5; the D gene is possibly TRBD1 (5 bases). The germline gives CDR1 MNHEY, CDR2 SVGAGI. CDR3 length: 16 residues.

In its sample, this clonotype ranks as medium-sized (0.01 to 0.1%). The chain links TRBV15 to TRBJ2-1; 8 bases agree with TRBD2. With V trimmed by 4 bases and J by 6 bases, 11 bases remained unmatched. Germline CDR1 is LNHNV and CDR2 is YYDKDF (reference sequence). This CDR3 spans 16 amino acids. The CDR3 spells CATSNETGLDFNEQFF. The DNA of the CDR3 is TGTGCCACCAGCAACGAAACGGGACTAGACTTCAATGAGCAGTTCTTC. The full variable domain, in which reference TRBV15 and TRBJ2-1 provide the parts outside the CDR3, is DAMVIQNPRYQVTQFGKPVTLSCSQTLNHNVMYWYQQKSSQAPKLLFHYYDKDFNNEADTPDNFQSRRPNTSFCFLDIRSPGLGDTAMYLCATSNETGLDFNEQFFGPGTRLTVL.

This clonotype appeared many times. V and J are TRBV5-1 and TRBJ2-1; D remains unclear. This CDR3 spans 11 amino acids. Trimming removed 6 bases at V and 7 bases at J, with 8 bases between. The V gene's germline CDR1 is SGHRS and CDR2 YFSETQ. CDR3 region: CASTSINEQFF. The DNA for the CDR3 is TGCGCCAGCACCTCTATTAATGAGCAGTTCTTC.

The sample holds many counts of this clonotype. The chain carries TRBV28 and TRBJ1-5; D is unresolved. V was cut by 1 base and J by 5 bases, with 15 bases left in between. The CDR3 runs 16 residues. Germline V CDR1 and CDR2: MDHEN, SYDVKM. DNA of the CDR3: TGTGCCAGCAGTTTATTATCCGGGGAGAGCTATCAGCCCCAGCATTTT. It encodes CASSLLSGESYQPQHF.

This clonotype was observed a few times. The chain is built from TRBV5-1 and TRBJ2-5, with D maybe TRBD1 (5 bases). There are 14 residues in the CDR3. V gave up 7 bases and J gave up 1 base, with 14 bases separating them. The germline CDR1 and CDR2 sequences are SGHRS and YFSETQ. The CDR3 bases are TGCGCCAGCGGCCCATCGGACACCCAAGAGACCCAGTACTTC. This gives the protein CASGPSDTQETQYF.

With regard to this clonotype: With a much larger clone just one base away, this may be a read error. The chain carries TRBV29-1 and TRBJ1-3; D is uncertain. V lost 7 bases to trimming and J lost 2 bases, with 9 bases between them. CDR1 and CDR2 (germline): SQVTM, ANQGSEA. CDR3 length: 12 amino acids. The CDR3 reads CSGGVPGNTIYF. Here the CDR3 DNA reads TGCAGCGGGGGAGTCCCTGGAAACACCATATATTTT. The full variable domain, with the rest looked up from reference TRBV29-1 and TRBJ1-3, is SAVISQKPSRDICQRGTSLTIQCQVDSQVTMMFWYRQQPGQSLTLIATANQGSEATYESGFVIDKFPISRPNLTFSTLTVSNMSPEDSSIYLCSGGVPGNTIYFGEGSWLTVV.

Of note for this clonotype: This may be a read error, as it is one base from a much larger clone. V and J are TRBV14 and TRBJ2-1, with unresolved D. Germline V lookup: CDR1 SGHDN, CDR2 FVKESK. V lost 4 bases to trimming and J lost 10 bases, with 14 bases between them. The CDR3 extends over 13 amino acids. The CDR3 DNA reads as TGTGCCAGCAGCCTGTACAGCTCCTACGAGCAGTTCTTC. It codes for CASSLYSSYEQFF.

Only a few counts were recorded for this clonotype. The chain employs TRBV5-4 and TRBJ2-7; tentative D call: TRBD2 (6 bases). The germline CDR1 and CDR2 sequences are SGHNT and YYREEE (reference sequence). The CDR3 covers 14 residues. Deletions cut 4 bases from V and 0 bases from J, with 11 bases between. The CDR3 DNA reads TGTGCCAGCAGCCCGGGACTTTCCTCCTACGAGCAGTACTTC. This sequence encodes CASSPGLSSYEQYF.

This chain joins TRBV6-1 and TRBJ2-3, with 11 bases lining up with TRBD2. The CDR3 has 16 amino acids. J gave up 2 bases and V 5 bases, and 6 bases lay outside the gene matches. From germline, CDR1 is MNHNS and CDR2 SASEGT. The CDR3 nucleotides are TGTGCCAGCAGTTTGGTAGCGGGGGGGTACACAGATACGCAGTATTTT. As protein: CASSLVAGGYTDTQYF.

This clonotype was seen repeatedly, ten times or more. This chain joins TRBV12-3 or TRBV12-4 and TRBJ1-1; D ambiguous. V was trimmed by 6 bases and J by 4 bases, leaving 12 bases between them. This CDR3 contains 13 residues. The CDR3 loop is CASSFIGGTEAFF. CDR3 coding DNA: TGTGCCAGCAGCTTCATCGGCGGCACTGAAGCTTTCTTT.

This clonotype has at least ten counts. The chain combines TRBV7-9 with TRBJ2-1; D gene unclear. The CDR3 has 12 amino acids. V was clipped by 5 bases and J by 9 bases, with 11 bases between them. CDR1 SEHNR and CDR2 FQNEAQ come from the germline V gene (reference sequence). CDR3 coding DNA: TGTGCCAGCAGCCCGCCAGTGCCTGAGCAGTTCTTC. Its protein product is CASSPPVPEQFF. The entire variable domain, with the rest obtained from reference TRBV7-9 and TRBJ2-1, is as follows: DTGVSQNPRHKITKRGQNVTFRCDPISEHNRLYWYRQTLGQGPEFLTYFQNEAQLEKSRLLSDRFSAERPKGSFSTLEIQRTEQGDSAMYLCASSPPVPEQFFGPGTRLTVL.

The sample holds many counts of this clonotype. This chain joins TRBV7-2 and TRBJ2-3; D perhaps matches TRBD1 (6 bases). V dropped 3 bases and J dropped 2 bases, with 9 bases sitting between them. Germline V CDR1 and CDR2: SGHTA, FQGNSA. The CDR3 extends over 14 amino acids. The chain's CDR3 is CASSFRGFTDTQYF. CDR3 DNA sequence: TGTGCCAGCAGCTTTAGGGGGTTCACAGATACGCAGTATTTT.

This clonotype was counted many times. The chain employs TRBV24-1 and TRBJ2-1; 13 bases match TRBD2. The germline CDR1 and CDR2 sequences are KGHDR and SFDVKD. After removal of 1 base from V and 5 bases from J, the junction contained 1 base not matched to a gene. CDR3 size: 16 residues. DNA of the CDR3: TGTGCCACCAGTGATTTCGGGACTAGCGGGGACAATGAGCAGTTCTTC. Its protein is CATSDFGTSGDNEQFF.

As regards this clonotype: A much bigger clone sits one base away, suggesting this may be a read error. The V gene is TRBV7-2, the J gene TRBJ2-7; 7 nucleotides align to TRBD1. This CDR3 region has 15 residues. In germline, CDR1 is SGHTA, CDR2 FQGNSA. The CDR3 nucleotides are TGCGCCAGCAGCATAAATAGGGGACAGTCCTACGAGCAGTACTTC. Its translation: CASSINRGQSYEQYF.

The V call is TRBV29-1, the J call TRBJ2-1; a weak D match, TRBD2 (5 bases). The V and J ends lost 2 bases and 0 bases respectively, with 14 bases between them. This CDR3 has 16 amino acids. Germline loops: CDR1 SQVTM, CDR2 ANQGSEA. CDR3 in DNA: TGCAGCGTTGAATTCCAGCGGAGTAGCTCCTACAATGAGCAGTTCTTC. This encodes CSVEFQRSSSYNEQFF.

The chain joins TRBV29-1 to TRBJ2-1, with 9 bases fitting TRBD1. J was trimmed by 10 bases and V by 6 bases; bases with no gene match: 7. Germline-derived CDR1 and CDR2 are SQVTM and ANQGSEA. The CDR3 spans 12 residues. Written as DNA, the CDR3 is TGCAGCGTCCATCGGACAGGGGAAGAGCAGTTCTTC. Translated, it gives CSVHRTGEEQFF.

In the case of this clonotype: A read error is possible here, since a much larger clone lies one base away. The CDR3 DNA reads as TGTGCCAGCAGCGTAGGTACCGACCCCGACGCAGATGCGCAGTATTTT. It encodes CASSVGTDPDADAQYF. The chain links TRBV3-1 to TRBJ2-3; no clear D gene. Germline lookup yields CDR1 LGHDT and CDR2 YNNKEL (reference sequence). CDR3 size: 16 residues.